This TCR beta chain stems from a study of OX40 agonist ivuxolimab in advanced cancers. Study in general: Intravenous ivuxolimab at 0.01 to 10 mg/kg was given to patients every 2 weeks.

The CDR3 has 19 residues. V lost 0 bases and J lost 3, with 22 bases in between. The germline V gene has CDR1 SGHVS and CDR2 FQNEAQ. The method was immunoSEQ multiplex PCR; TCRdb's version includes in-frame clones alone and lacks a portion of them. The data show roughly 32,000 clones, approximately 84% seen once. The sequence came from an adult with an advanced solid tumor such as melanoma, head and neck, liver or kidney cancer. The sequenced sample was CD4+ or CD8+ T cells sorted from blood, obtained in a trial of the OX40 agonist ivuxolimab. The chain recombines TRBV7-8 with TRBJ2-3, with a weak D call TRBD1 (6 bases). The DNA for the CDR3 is TGTGCCAGCAGCTTAGCGATTGGGCAGGGGTGGACGCCGACAGATACGCAGTATTTT. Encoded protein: CASSLAIGQGWTPTDTQYF.